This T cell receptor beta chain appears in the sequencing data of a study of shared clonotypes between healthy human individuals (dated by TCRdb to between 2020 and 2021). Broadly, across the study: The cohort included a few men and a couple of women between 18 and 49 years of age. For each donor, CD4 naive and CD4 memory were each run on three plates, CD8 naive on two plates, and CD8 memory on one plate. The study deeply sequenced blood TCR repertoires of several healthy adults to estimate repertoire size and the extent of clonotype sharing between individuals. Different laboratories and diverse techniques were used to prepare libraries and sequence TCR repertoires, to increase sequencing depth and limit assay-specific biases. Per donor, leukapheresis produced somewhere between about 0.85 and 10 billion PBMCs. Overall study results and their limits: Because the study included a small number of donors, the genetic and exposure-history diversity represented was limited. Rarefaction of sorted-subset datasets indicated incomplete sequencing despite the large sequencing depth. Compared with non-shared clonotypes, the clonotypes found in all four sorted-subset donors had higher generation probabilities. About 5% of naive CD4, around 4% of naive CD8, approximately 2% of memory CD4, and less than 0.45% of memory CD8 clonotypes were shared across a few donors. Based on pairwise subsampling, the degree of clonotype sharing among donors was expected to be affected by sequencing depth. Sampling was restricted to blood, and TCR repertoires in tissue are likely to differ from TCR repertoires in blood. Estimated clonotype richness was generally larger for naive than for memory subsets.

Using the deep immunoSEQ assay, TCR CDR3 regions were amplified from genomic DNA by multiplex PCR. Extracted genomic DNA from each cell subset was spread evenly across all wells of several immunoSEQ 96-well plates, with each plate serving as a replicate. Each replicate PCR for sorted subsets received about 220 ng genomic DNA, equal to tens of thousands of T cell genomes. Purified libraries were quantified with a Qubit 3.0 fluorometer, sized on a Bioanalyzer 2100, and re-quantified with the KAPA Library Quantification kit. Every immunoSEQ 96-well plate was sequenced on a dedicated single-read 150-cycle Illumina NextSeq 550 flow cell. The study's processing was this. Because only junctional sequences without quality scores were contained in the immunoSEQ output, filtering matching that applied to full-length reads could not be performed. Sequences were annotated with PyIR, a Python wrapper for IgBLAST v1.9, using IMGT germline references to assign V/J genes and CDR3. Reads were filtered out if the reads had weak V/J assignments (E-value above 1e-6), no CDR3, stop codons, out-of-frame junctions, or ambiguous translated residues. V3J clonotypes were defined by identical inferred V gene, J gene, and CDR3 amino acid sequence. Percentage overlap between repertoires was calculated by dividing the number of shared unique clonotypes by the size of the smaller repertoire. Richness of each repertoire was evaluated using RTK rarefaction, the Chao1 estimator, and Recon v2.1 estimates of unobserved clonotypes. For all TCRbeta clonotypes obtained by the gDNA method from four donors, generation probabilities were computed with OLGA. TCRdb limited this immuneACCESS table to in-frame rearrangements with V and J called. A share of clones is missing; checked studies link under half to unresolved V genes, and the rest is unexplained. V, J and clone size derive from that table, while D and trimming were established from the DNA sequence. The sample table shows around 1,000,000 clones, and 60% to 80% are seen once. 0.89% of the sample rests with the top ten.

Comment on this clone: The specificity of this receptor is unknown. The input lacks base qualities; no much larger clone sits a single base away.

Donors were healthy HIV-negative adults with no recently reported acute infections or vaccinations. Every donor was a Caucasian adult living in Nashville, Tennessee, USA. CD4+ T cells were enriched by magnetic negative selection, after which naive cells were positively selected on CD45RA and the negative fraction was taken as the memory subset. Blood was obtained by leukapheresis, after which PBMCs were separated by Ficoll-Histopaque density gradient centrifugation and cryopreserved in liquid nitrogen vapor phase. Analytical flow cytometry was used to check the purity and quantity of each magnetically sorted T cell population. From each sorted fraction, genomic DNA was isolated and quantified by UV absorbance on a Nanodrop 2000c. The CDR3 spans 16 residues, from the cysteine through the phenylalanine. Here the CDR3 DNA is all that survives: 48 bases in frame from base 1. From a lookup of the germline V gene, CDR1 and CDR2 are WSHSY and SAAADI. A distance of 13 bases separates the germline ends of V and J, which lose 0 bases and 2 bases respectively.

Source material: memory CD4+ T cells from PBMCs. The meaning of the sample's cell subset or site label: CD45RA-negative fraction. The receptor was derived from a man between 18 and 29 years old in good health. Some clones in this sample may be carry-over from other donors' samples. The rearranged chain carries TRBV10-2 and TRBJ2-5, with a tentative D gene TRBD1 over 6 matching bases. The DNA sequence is TGCGCCAGCAGTGAGTCTGGTCCCCAGGGGCAAGAGACCCAGTACTTC. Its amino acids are CASSESGPQGQETQYF.